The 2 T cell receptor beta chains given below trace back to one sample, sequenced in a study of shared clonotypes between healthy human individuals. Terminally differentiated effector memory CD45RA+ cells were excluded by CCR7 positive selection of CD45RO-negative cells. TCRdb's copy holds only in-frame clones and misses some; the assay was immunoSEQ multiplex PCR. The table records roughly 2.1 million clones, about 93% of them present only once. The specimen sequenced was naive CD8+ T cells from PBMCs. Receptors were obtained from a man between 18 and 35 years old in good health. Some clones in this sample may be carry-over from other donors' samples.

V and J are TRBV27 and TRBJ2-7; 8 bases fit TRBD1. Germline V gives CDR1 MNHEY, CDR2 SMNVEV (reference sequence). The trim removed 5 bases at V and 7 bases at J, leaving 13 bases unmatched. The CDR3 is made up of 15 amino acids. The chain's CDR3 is CASSPWTGLPGEQYF. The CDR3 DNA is TGTGCCAGCAGTCCCTGGACAGGGCTTCCGGGGGAGCAGTACTTC.

The CDR3 DNA follows: TGTGCCAGCAGTGAAGCAGGAGGCAGGGCGTCCTACGAGCAGTACTTC. It encodes CASSEAGGRASYEQYF. V usage is TRBV2 and J usage is TRBJ2-7; either TRBD1 or TRBD2 may fit D (5 bases each). Trimming took off 0 bases at V and 1 base at J, with 13 bases between the two ends. Germline CDR1 SNHLY, CDR2 FYNNEI. The CDR3 runs to 16 residues.